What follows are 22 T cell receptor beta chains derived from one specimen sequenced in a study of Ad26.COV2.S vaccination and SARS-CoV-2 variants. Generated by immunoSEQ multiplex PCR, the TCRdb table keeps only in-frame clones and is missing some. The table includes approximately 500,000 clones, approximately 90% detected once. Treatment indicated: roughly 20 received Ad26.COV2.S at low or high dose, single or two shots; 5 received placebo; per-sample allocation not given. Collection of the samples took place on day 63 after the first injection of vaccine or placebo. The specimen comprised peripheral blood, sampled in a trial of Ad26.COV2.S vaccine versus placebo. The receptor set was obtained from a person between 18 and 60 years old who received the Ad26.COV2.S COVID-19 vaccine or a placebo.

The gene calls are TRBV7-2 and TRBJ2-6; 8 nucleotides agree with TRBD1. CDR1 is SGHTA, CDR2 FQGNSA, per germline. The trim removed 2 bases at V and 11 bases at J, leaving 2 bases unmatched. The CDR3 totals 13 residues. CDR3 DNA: TGTGCCAGCAGCTTAACAGGGGGTGACGTCCTGACTTTC. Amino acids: CASSLTGGDVLTF.

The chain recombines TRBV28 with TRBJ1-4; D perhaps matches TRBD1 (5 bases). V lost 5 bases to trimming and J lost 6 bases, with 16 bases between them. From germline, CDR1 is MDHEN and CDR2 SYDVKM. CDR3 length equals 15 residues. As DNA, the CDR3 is TGTGCCAGCAGTCCCTTGAGGGGTAATGATGAAAAACTGTTTTTT. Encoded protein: CASSPLRGNDEKLFF.

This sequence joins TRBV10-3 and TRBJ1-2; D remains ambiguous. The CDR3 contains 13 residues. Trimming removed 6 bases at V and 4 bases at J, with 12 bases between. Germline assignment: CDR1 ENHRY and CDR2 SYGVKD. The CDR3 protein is CAIREGLGYGYTF. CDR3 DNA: TGTGCCATCAGAGAGGGCTTGGGCTATGGCTACACCTTC.

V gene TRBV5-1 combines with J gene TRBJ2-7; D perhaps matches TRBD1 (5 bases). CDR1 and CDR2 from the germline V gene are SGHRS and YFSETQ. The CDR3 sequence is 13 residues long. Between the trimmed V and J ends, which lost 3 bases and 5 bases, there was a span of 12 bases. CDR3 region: CASSWGSPDEQYF. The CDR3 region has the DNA TGCGCCAGCAGCTGGGGCTCCCCGGACGAGCAGTACTTC.

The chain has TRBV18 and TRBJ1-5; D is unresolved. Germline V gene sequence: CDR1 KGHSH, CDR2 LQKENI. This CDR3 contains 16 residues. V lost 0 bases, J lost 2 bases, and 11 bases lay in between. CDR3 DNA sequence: TGTGCCAGCTCACCACCCGGTCCATCTGGCAATCAGCCCCAGCATTTT. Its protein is CASSPPGPSGNQPQHF.

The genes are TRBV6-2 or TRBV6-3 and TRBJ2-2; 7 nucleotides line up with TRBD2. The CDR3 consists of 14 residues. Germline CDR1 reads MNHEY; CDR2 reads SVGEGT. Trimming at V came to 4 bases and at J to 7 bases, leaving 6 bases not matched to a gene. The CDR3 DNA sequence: TGTGCCAGCAGTTTTGTGACTAGCAACGGGGAGCTGTTTTTT. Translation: CASSFVTSNGELFF.

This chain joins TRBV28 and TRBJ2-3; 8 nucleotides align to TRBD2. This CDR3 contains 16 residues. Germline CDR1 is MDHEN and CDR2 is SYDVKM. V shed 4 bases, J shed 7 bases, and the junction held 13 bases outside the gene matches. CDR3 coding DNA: TGTGCCAGCAGTTCCCGTAGCGGGACCCACCTTCATACGCAGTATTTT. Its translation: CASSSRSGTHLHTQYF.

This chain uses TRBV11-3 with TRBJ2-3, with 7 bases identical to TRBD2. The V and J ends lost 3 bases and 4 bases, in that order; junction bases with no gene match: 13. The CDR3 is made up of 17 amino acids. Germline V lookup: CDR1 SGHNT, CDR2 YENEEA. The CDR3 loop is CASSFRGGRTISDTQYF. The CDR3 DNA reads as TGTGCCAGCAGCTTTCGCGGCGGGAGAACGATTTCAGATACGCAGTATTTT.

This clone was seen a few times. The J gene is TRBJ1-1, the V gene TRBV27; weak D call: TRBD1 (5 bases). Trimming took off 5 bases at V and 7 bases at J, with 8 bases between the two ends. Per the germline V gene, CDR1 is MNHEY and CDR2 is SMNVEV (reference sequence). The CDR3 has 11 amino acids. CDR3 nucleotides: TGTGCCAGCAGTCAGGGTTATGAAGCTTTCTTT. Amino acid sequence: CASSQGYEAFF.

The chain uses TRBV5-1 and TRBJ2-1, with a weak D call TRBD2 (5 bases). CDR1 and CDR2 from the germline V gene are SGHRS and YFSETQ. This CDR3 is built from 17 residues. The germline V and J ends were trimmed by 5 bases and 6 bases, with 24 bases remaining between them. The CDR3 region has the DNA TGCGCCAGCAGGCCAGAGCTTAGTGGGAGCGCGGGCAATGAGCAGTTCTTC. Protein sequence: CASRPELSGSAGNEQFF.

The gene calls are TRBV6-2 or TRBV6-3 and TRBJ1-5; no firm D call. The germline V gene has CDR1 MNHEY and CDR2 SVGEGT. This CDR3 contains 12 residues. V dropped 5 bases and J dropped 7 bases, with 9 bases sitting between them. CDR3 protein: CASSHIYQPQHF. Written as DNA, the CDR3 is TGTGCCAGCAGTCACATATACCAGCCCCAGCATTTT.

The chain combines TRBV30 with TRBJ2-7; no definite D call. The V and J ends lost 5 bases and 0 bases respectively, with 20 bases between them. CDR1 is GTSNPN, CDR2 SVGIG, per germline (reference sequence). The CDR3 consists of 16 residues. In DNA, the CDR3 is TGTGCCTGGGATAATTCGACCCCTAAATCCTCCTACGAGCAGTACTTC. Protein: CAWDNSTPKSSYEQYF.

This CDR3 is CASSLSQGYHEQFF. In DNA, the CDR3 is TGCGCCAGCAGCTTATCACAGGGGTACCATGAGCAGTTCTTC. J is TRBJ2-1 and V is TRBV5-1, with TRBD1 matching over 7 bases. The length of the CDR3 is 14 residues. With V trimmed by 2 bases and J by 8 bases, 7 bases remained unmatched. The germline gives CDR1 SGHRS, CDR2 YFSETQ.

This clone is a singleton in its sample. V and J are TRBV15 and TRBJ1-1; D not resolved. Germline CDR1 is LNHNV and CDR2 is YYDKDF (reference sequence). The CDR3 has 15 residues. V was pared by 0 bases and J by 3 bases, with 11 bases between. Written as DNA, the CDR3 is TGTGCCACCAGCAGAGATTTAGTTTGGGACACTGAAGCTTTCTTT. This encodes CATSRDLVWDTEAFF. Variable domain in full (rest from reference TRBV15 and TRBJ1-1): DAMVIQNPRYQVTQFGKPVTLSCSQTLNHNVMYWYQQKSSQAPKLLFHYYDKDFNNEADTPDNFQSRRPNTSFCFLDIRSPGLGDTAMYLCATSRDLVWDTEAFFGQGTRLTVV.

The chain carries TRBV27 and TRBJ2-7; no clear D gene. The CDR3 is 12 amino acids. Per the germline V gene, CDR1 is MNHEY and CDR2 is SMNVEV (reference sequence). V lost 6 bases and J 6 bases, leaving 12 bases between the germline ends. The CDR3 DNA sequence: TGTGCCAGCAGAGGAGACGCCTCCGAGCAGTACTTC. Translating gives CASRGDASEQYF.

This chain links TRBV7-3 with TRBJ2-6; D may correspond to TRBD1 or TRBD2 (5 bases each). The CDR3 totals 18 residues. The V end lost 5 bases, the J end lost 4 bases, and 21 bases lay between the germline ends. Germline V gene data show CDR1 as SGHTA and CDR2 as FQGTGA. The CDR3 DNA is TGTGCCAGCAGCCCGGACGGATTCGGGGCTTACGGGGCCAACGTCCTGACTTTC. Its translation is CASSPDGFGAYGANVLTF.

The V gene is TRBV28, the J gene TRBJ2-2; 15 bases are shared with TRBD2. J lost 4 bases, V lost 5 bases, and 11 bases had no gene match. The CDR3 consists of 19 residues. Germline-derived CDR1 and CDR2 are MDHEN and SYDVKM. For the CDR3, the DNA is TGTGCCAGCAGTCCCCGCGGGACTAGCGGGAGGATAAGCACCGGGGAGCTGTTTTTT. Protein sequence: CASSPRGTSGRISTGELFF.

CDR3 in DNA: TGTGCCAGTAGTTTGGGAGCGGGAGTAAGGGAGACCCAGTACTTC. Protein sequence: CASSLGAGVRETQYF. V gene TRBV19 combines with J gene TRBJ2-5, with 8 bases fitting TRBD2. Trimming at V came to 5 bases and at J to 5 bases, leaving 10 bases not matched to a gene. The CDR3 has 15 amino acids. Germline CDR1 reads LNHDA; CDR2 reads SQIVND (reference sequence).

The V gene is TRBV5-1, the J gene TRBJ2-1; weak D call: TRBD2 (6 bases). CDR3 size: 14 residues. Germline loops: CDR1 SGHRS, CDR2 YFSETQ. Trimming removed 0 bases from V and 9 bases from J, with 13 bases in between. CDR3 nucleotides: TGCGCCAGCAGCTTGGCGGCTAGCGTGGTTGAGCAGTTCTTC. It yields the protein CASSLAASVVEQFF. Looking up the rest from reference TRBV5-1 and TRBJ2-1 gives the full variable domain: KAGVTQTPRYLIKTRGQQVTLSCSPISGHRSVSWYQQTPGQGLQFLFEYFSETQRNKGNFPGRFSGRQFSNSRSEMNVSTLELGDSALYLCASSLAASVVEQFFGPGTRLTVL.

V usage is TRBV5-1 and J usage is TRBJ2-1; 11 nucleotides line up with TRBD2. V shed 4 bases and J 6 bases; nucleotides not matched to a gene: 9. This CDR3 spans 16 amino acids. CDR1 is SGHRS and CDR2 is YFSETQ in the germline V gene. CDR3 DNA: TGCGCCAGCAGCGGGGGGACTAGCGGTGGGAGCAATGAGCAGTTCTTC. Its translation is CASSGGTSGGSNEQFF.

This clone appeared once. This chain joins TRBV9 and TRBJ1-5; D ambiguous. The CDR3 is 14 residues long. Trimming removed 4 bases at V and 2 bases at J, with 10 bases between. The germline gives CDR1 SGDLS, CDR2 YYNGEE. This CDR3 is CASSLDEGNQPQHF. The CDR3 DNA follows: TGTGCCAGCAGCCTCGATGAGGGCAATCAGCCCCAGCATTTT.

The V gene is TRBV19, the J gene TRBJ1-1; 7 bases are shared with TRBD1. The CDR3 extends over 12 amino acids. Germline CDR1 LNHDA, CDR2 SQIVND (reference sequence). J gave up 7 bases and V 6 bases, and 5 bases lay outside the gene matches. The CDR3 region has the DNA TGTGCCAGTAGACAGGGGCCCCGTGAAGCTTTCTTT. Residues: CASRQGPREAFF.